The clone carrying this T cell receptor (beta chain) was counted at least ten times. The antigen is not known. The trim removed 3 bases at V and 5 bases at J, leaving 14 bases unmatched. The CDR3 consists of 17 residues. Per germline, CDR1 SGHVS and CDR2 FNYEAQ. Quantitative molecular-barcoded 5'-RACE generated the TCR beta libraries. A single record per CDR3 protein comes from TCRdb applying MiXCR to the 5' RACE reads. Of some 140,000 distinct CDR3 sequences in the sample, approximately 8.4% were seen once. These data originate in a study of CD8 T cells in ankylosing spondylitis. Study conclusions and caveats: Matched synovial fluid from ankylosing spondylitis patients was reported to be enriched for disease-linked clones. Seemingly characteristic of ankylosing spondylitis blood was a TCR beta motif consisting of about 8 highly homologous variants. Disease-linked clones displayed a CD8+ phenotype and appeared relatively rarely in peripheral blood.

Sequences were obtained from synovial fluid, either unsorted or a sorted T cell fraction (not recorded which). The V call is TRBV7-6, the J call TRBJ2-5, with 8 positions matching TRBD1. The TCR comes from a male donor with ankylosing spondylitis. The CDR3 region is CASSFGNDRGPRETQYF. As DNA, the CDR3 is TGTGCCAGCAGCTTCGGGAATGACAGGGGCCCTAGGGAGACCCAGTACTTC.